This T cell receptor (beta chain) was retrieved from a study of blood T cell repertoires in COVID-19. Overall study context: COVID-19 samples collected from the United States, Italy and Spain covered acute and convalescent phases. The cDNA or gDNA used as material had been derived from T cells, B-cell-depleted T cells, or PBMCs.

Per the study methods: Reference gene primer amplification in the assay estimated nucleated cell counts. Profiled with immunoSEQ multiplex PCR; TCRdb holds only in-frame clones, not every one. V, J and clone size were drawn from that table, and D and trimming were deduced from the DNA. The sample holds about 260,000 clones, over 75% seen once. As concerns this clone: In the same sample, other DNA sequences code for this CDR3.

The V and J ends lost 4 bases and 1 base respectively, with 7 bases between them. Germline assignment: CDR1 WSHSY and CDR2 SAAADI. CDR3 size: 13 residues. This sequence originates from a human donor in a cohort sampled during active COVID-19. V usage is TRBV10-2 and J usage is TRBJ1-1, with D maybe TRBD1 (6 bases). Sequencing was carried out using peripheral blood. The CDR3 bases are TGCGCCAGCAGTGCGACAGGGAACACTGAAGCTTTCTTT. It encodes CASSATGNTEAFF.